This T cell receptor (beta chain) appears in the sequencing data of a study of prognosis after radiotherapy for stage I lung cancer. About this clonotype: A read error is possible here, since a much larger clone lies one base away.

The length of the CDR3 is 11 residues. Germline CDR1 SQVTM, CDR2 ANQGSEA. Trimming stripped 3 bases from V and 8 bases from J, with 7 bases between. Genomic DNA provided the template from which TCR beta CDR3 was amplified by two-round multiplex PCR. The authors ran first-round PCR with primers specific to each TRBV and TRBJ gene. TCRdb fed the multiplex PCR reads into MiXCR, producing one record per CDR3 protein. In the table there are about 59,000 distinct CDR3 sequences, around 27% of which are singletons. The chain joins TRBV29-1 to TRBJ1-4; D uncertain. This TCR was sampled from a donor at least 50 years old with non-small cell lung cancer. Specimen: PBMCs, collected before or after stereotactic body radiation therapy (not recorded which). Here the CDR3 DNA reads TGCAGCGTTGATGAGGGAGAAAAACTGTTTTTT. Its translation is CSVDEGEKLFF.